The 25 T cell receptor beta chains reported below all come from one sample, sequenced in a study of T cell repertoires in cytomegalovirus infection. A single record per CDR3 protein comes from TCRdb applying MiXCR to the reads. Found here are around 450,000 distinct CDR3 sequences, about 33% of them singletons; the top ten hold roughly an eighth. Sequencing used PBMCs. All receptors come from a human donor in good health (CMV status not recorded). Some clones in this sample may be carry-over from other donors' samples.

This clonotype was seen a few times. The chain joins TRBV19 to TRBJ1-1; tentatively, D is TRBD1 (5 bases). This CDR3 has 16 amino acids. V lost 0 bases and J 4 bases, leaving 15 bases between the germline ends. Germline values: CDR1 LNHDA, CDR2 SQIVND (reference sequence). DNA of the CDR3: TGTGCCAGTAGTATAGATCGTGGGGCCACTAGCACTGAAGCTTTCTTT. As protein: CASSIDRGATSTEAFF. Variable domain in full (rest from reference TRBV19 and TRBJ1-1): DGGITQSPKYLFRKEGQNVTLSCEQNLNHDAMYWYRQDPGQGLRLIYYSQIVNDFQKGDIAEGYSVSREKKESFPLTVTSAQKNPTAFYLCASSIDRGATSTEAFFGQGTRLTVV.

The chain combines TRBV11-3 with TRBJ2-1; D possibly corresponds to TRBD1 (5 bases). V was clipped by 0 bases and J by 0 bases, with 9 bases between them. The germline V gene encodes CDR1 SGHNT and CDR2 YENEEA. This CDR3 spans 16 amino acids. CDR3 residues: CASSLDLTDSYNEQFF. CDR3 nucleotide sequence: TGTGCCAGCAGCTTAGATCTGACAGACTCCTACAATGAGCAGTTCTTC.

This clonotype was observed at least ten times. The chain employs TRBV7-6 and TRBJ2-3, with TRBD1 identical over 7 bases. The V gene's germline CDR1 is SGHVS and CDR2 FNYEAQ. The V segment lost 2 bases and the J segment 0 bases; nucleotides outside the gene matches: 5. The CDR3 is made up of 16 amino acids. CDR3 in amino acids: CASSLQTGFSTDTQYF. The CDR3 bases are TGTGCCAGCAGCTTACAGACAGGGTTTAGCACAGATACGCAGTATTTT.

This clonotype was picked up many times. This sequence joins TRBV7-8 and TRBJ2-3, with 7 nucleotides matching TRBD1. This CDR3 is built from 14 residues. Germline loops: CDR1 SGHVS, CDR2 FQNEAQ. The J segment lost 3 bases and the V segment lost 5 bases, leaving 5 bases of the junction unmatched. In nucleotides, the CDR3 is TGTGCCAGCAGCCCCCGACAGGGTACAGATACGCAGTATTTT. Translating gives CASSPRQGTDTQYF.

This clonotype has only a few counts. The chain combines TRBV6-1 with TRBJ1-5; D remains unclear. Germline CDR1 MNHNS, CDR2 SASEGT. CDR3 length: 15 residues. Trimming pared 1 base from V and 3 bases from J, leaving 10 bases between. CDR3 nucleotides: TGTGCCAGCAGTGAAGGGGTGATTTACAATCAGCCCCAGCATTTT. It translates to CASSEGVIYNQPQHF.

To note about this clonotype: A read error is possible here, since a much larger clone lies one base away. The chain combines TRBV7-9 with TRBJ1-5; D is uncertain. Trimming cost V 3 bases and J 7 bases, with 7 bases left between them. Germline assignment: CDR1 SEHNR and CDR2 FQNEAQ (reference sequence). The CDR3 loop spans 12 amino acids. The CDR3 region is CASSLEKQPQHF. For the CDR3, the DNA is TGTGCCAGCAGCTTGGAGAAGCAGCCCCAGCATTTT.

This clonotype was counted a single time. V and J are TRBV2 and TRBJ1-1; D unclear. This CDR3 region has 14 residues. The V gene lost 3 bases and the J gene lost 2 bases, with 10 bases spanning the gap. CDR1 is SNHLY and CDR2 is FYNNEI in the germline V gene. Here the CDR3 reads CASSESPDNTEAFF. DNA for the CDR3: TGTGCCAGCAGTGAGTCTCCGGACAACACTGAAGCTTTCTTT.

The chain has TRBV12-3 or TRBV12-4 and TRBJ1-5; no firm D call. The CDR3 runs 15 residues. The V and J ends lost 6 bases and 0 bases respectively, with 12 bases between them. The CDR3 DNA reads TGTGCCAGCAGCCCCTACCAATATAGCAATCAGCCCCAGCATTTT. Amino acids: CASSPYQYSNQPQHF.

This clonotype has only a few counts. At one end, the junction sequence differs from germline, possibly due to a read error. This chain joins TRBV2 and TRBJ2-3; TRBD2 matches 12 bases. Germline V CDR1 and CDR2: SNHLY, FYNNEI. There are 15 residues in the CDR3. CDR3 DNA sequence: TGTGCCGGCAGGCAACTAGCGGGGGGCCGAGGTACGCAGTATTTT. As protein: CAGRQLAGGRGTQYF. Filled out from reference TRBV2 and TRBJ2-3, the complete variable domain reads EPEVTQTPSHQVTQMGQEVILRCVPISNHLYFYWYRQILGQKVEFLVSFYNNEISEKSEIFDDQFSVERPDGSNFTLKIRSTKLEDSAMYFCAGRQLAGGRGTQYFGPGTRLTVL.

A word on this clonotype: Relative to the germline gene, one junction end is altered; a read error may explain this. This chain joins TRBV4-2 and TRBJ1-6; D is unclear. Looked up from germline, CDR1 is LGHNA and CDR2 is YNFKEQ. The CDR3 loop spans 13 amino acids. In DNA form, the CDR3 reads TGTGCCAGAAGCCTGGGAGTGGGCTCACCCCTCCACTTT. Its protein is CARSLGVGSPLHF.

At least ten counts were recorded for this clonotype. The chain uses TRBV7-2 and TRBJ2-7, with D perhaps TRBD1 or TRBD2 (7 bases each). CDR3 size: 15 residues. The germline V gene has CDR1 SGHTA and CDR2 FQGNSA. The V end lost 3 bases, the J end lost 2 bases, and 14 bases lay between the germline ends. The CDR3 DNA reads TGTGCCAGCAGCTTCGGGGGGACAGCCACCTACGAGCAGTACTTC. This gives the protein CASSFGGTATYEQYF.

This clonotype was seen a handful of times. V and J are TRBV6-2 or TRBV6-3 and TRBJ2-5, with D uncertain. This CDR3 comprises 9 residues. Between the trimmed V and J ends, which lost 7 bases and 5 bases, there was a span of 2 bases. In germline, CDR1 is MNHEY, CDR2 SVGEGT. DNA for the CDR3: TGTGCCAGCACGGAGACCCAGTACTTC. Protein sequence: CASTETQYF.

This clonotype was observed once. The rearrangement links TRBV19 to TRBJ1-1; no definite D call. The CDR3 is 15 amino acids. Germline V gene lookup returns CDR1 LNHDA and CDR2 SQIVND (reference sequence). Deletions cut 7 bases from V and 6 bases from J, with 21 bases between. The CDR3 bases are TGTGCCAGTACCCCCCGGACCTATCTCCCCCCTGAAGCTTTCTTT. Protein: CASTPRTYLPPEAFF.

CDR3 in amino acids: CASSPQGLNTGELFF. In nucleotides, the CDR3 is TGTGCCAGCAGTCCCCAGGGACTGAACACCGGGGAGCTGTTTTTT. The rearrangement uses TRBV27 and TRBJ2-2; D is perhaps TRBD2 (6 bases). The V and J ends lost 5 bases and 1 base respectively, with 11 bases between them. Germline V gene data show CDR1 as MNHEY and CDR2 as SMNVEV (reference sequence). This CDR3 is built from 15 residues.

The genes are TRBV20-1 and TRBJ2-1; no firm D call. Germline V gene lookup returns CDR1 DFQATT and CDR2 SNEGSKA (reference sequence). V lost 5 bases, J lost 0 bases, and 8 bases lay in between. This CDR3 is built from 13 residues. The CDR3 sequence is CSAQPSSYNEQFF. In DNA, the CDR3 is TGCAGTGCTCAACCCAGCTCCTACAATGAGCAGTTCTTC.

This clonotype was detected ten times or more. The rearrangement links TRBV7-2 to TRBJ1-5, with 8 nucleotides matching TRBD1. The CDR3 has 15 residues. CDR1 and CDR2 (germline): SGHTA, FQGNSA. The J segment lost 5 bases and the V segment lost 4 bases, leaving 7 bases of the junction unmatched. The CDR3 DNA sequence: TGTGCCAGCAGCTCCGGACAGGGAAGGTATCAGCCCCAGCATTTT. Its protein is CASSSGQGRYQPQHF. The variable domain in full, with the rest retrieved from reference TRBV7-2 and TRBJ1-5, is GAGVSQSPSNKVTEKGKDVELRCDPISGHTALYWYRQSLGQGLEFLIYFQGNSAPDKSGLPSDRFSAERTGGSVSTLTIQRTQQEDSAVYLCASSSGQGRYQPQHFGDGTRLSIL.

The sample holds many counts of this clonotype. The rearrangement joins TRBV7-9 to TRBJ1-1, with 11 bases identical to TRBD1. The CDR3 runs 16 residues. V was clipped by 5 bases and J by 3 bases; unmatched bases: 8. Germline lookup yields CDR1 SEHNR and CDR2 FQNEAQ (reference sequence). The DNA for the CDR3 is TGTGCCAGCAGCCCAGGGACAGGGGGGTTGTACACTGAAGCTTTCTTT. It translates to CASSPGTGGLYTEAFF.

This clonotype was seen a few times. The J gene is TRBJ2-1, the V gene TRBV5-4; D possibly corresponds to TRBD2 (6 bases). This CDR3 is 16 amino acids long. Germline V gene lookup returns CDR1 SGHNT and CDR2 YYREEE (reference sequence). V shed 4 bases and J shed 0 bases, with 14 bases lying between them. CDR3 sequence: CASSHGGPSSYNEQFF. CDR3 DNA: TGTGCCAGCAGCCACGGGGGACCGAGCTCCTACAATGAGCAGTTCTTC. The full variable domain, with the rest looked up from reference TRBV5-4 and TRBJ2-1, is ETGVTQSPTHLIKTRGQQVTLRCSSQSGHNTVSWYQQALGQGPQFIFQYYREEENGRGNFPPRFSGLQFPNYSSELNVNALELDDSALYLCASSHGGPSSYNEQFFGPGTRLTVL.

The sample holds many counts of this clonotype. V and J are TRBV6-6 and TRBJ1-2; tentatively, D is TRBD1 (5 bases). This CDR3 spans 12 amino acids. Trimming removed 5 bases from V and 8 bases from J, with 12 bases in between. Germline lookup yields CDR1 MNHNY and CDR2 SVGAGI (reference sequence). CDR3 in DNA: TGTGCCAGCAGTCCCGGGGGGTCAGGCTACACCTTC. It encodes CASSPGGSGYTF.

This clonotype has just a few counts. CDR3 sequence: CASSSTERTLGYGYTF. The CDR3 nucleotides read TGTGCCAGCAGCAGCACTGAACGGACTCTCGGCTATGGCTACACCTTC. V is TRBV7-6 and J is TRBJ1-2, with D uncertain. This CDR3 has 16 amino acids. CDR1 and CDR2 (germline): SGHVS, FNYEAQ. The ends were cut back, 5 bases at V and 4 bases at J, with 20 bases in the middle.

In its sample, this clonotype was seen many times. V usage is TRBV7-8 and J usage is TRBJ1-2; 7 nucleotides align to TRBD1. CDR1 is SGHVS and CDR2 is FQNEAQ in the germline V gene. The trim removed 10 bases at V and 4 bases at J, leaving 6 bases unmatched. This CDR3 is built from 12 residues. CDR3 nucleotide sequence: TGTGCCACCACACAGGGGTCCTATGGCTACACCTTC. Residues: CATTQGSYGYTF.

The table lists this clonotype with a few counts. The chain joins TRBV19 to TRBJ1-1, with D possibly matching TRBD1 (6 bases). Trimming left V 3 bases short and J 7 bases short, with 15 bases between. This CDR3 contains 14 residues. Per germline, CDR1 LNHDA and CDR2 SQIVND (reference sequence). CDR3 residues: CASSIRGRRDEAFF. The CDR3 DNA is TGTGCCAGTAGTATTAGGGGGAGGAGAGATGAAGCTTTCTTT. Combining the CDR3 with reference TRBV19 and TRBJ1-1 gives the whole variable domain DGGITQSPKYLFRKEGQNVTLSCEQNLNHDAMYWYRQDPGQGLRLIYYSQIVNDFQKGDIAEGYSVSREKKESFPLTVTSAQKNPTAFYLCASSIRGRRDEAFFGQGTRLTVV.

This clonotype has just one count. This sequence may be a read error, since a much larger clone differs from it by one base. This chain joins TRBV7-8 and TRBJ2-3; D uncertain. This CDR3 region has 15 residues. The germline V and J ends were trimmed by 1 base and 1 base, with 9 bases remaining between them. Germline V CDR1 and CDR2: SGHVS, FQNEAQ. CDR3 in DNA: TGTGCCAGCAGCTTAGGGTGGAGCGGCACAGATACGCAGTATTTT. Its translation is CASSLGWSGTDTQYF.

This clonotype was observed a single time. The rearrangement uses TRBV7-2 and TRBJ1-1; no reliable D call. The V end lost 5 bases, the J end lost 2 bases, and 12 bases lay between the germline ends. Germline CDR1 and CDR2: SGHTA and FQGNSA. The CDR3 length is 14 residues. In DNA, the CDR3 is TGTGCCAGCAGCCCTCAGACGGATAACACTGAAGCTTTCTTT. Its protein is CASSPQTDNTEAFF.

This clonotype was counted at least ten times. The chain couples TRBV7-2 to TRBJ2-3; D gene unclear. CDR1 is SGHTA and CDR2 is FQGNSA in the germline V gene. CDR3 size: 15 residues. V was clipped by 5 bases and J by 0 bases, with 12 bases between them. The CDR3 coding sequence is TGTGCCAGCAGCCCGCCCGGGCCGAGCACAGATACGCAGTATTTT. Translating it yields CASSPPGPSTDTQYF. Supplemented by reference TRBV7-2 and TRBJ2-3, the full variable domain reads GAGVSQSPSNKVTEKGKDVELRCDPISGHTALYWYRQSLGQGLEFLIYFQGNSAPDKSGLPSDRFSAERTGGSVSTLTIQRTQQEDSAVYLCASSPPGPSTDTQYFGPGTRLTVL.